These 12 T cell receptor beta chains came from one sample sequenced in a study of blood T cell repertoires in COVID-19. Method: immunoSEQ multiplex PCR; TCRdb's copy keeps in-frame clones and lacks some. The data show 200,000 or so clones, about 88% seen once. The sequenced sample consisted of peripheral blood. The receptors come from a man aged 65 to 79 with active or convalescent COVID-19.

A single count supports this clone. The gene calls are TRBV20-1 and TRBJ1-1; D perhaps matches TRBD1 (6 bases). Germline assignment: CDR1 DFQATT and CDR2 SNEGSKA (reference sequence). This CDR3 comprises 11 residues. V lost 6 bases, J lost 6 bases, and 11 bases lay in between. This CDR3 reads CSARGGPEAFF. Written as DNA, the CDR3 is TGCAGTGCCAGGGGTGGTCCTGAAGCTTTCTTT.

The chain employs TRBV2 and TRBJ1-5; 7 nucleotides agree with TRBD1. V shed 5 bases, J shed 6 bases, and the junction held 4 bases outside the gene matches. The CDR3 covers 13 residues. Germline loops: CDR1 SNHLY, CDR2 FYNNEI. DNA of the CDR3: TGTGCCAGCAGTAAGGGGGCTCCTCAGCCCCAGCATTTT. The encoded protein is CASSKGAPQPQHF.

This sequence joins TRBV15 and TRBJ2-2; TRBD2 agrees at 10 bases. CDR1 is LNHNV and CDR2 is YYDKDF in the germline V gene (reference sequence). The CDR3 spans 17 residues. Unmatched junction bases numbered 8, after V lost 0 bases and J lost 7 bases. The CDR3 loop reads CATSRDDPSGSVGELFF. The CDR3 region has the DNA TGTGCCACCAGCAGAGACGACCCTAGCGGGAGTGTCGGGGAGCTGTTTTTT.

The genes are TRBV11-3 and TRBJ2-2; 11 nucleotides align to TRBD2. There are 18 residues in the CDR3. Germline trimming cut 5 bases from V and 4 bases from J; bases unmatched to any gene: 12. CDR1 is SGHNT and CDR2 is YENEEA in the germline V gene. This chain's CDR3 is CASSMGASGRPGTGELFF. The CDR3 bases are TGTGCCAGCAGCATGGGTGCTAGCGGGAGGCCGGGCACCGGGGAGCTGTTTTTT.

The genes are TRBV28 and TRBJ2-3; 9 bases agree with TRBD2. Germline values: CDR1 MDHEN, CDR2 SYDVKM. This CDR3 is built from 16 residues. The V and J ends lost 2 bases and 4 bases, in that order; junction bases with no gene match: 7. The DNA for the CDR3 is TGTGCCAGCAGTTTAGCGGGGGGGCCGGGGGCAGATACGCAGTATTTT. It encodes CASSLAGGPGADTQYF.

This clone occurred once. This chain uses TRBV5-5 with TRBJ2-6; D possibly corresponds to TRBD1 (5 bases). The CDR3 consists of 17 residues. The V end was cut by 0 bases, the J end by 0 bases, with 10 bases between. Germline assignment: CDR1 SGHKS and CDR2 YYEKEE (reference sequence). CDR3 DNA: TGTGCCAGCAGCTTGGGGCAGGGCGTCTCTGGGGCCAACGTCCTGACTTTC. Residues: CASSLGQGVSGANVLTF.

The CDR3 nucleotides read TGTGCCAGCAGTTACGGAGGGGCAGGGACGGGCACTGAAGCTTTCTTT. Translated, it gives CASSYGGAGTGTEAFF. The chain employs TRBV6-2 or TRBV6-3 and TRBJ1-1, with TRBD1 as a possible D gene (5 bases). Trimming took 2 bases from V and 4 from J, leaving 17 bases between them. The CDR3 is made up of 16 amino acids. Looked up from germline, CDR1 is MNHEY and CDR2 is SVGEGT.

The CDR3 reads CASTSGGRPQHF. CDR3 nucleotide sequence: TGTGCCAGCACCTCGGGAGGCAGGCCCCAGCATTTT. The genes are TRBV28 and TRBJ1-5, with D unresolved. The V end lost 7 bases, the J end lost 9 bases, and 13 bases lay between the germline ends. The length of the CDR3 is 12 residues. From germline, CDR1 is MDHEN and CDR2 SYDVKM. Combining the CDR3 with reference TRBV28 and TRBJ1-5 gives the whole variable domain DVKVTQSSRYLVKRTGEKVFLECVQDMDHENMFWYRQDPGLGLRLIYFSYDVKMKEKGDIPEGYSVSREKKERFSLILESASTNQTSMYLCASTSGGRPQHFGDGTRLSIL.

This chain joins TRBV3-1 (or the pseudogene TRBV3-2) and TRBJ2-7; TRBD2 matches at 7 bases. J lost 4 bases, V lost 4 bases, and 10 bases had no gene match. CDR1 is LGHDT and CDR2 is YNNKEL in the germline V gene (reference sequence). The CDR3 is 15 residues long. In nucleotides, the CDR3 is TGTGCCAGCAGCCTGGCGGCTAGCGGAAAATACGAGCAGTACTTC. The encoded protein is CASSLAASGKYEQYF.

The genes are TRBV25-1 and TRBJ2-3; D is possibly TRBD2 (6 bases). The V gene lost 4 bases and the J gene lost 5 bases, with 10 bases spanning the gap. The CDR3 covers 13 residues. The germline V gene has CDR1 MGHDK and CDR2 SYGVNS. CDR3 amino acids: CASSAGVRDTQYF. The CDR3 region has the DNA TGTGCCAGCAGTGCGGGGGTGAGAGATACGCAGTATTTT.

This clone was picked up one time. The DNA of the CDR3 is TGTGCCAGCAGCTCTCCCCCGTACCTCCCGGGGGACCAAGAGACCCAGTACTTC. Its translation: CASSSPPYLPGDQETQYF. V and J are TRBV7-9 and TRBJ2-5; D might be TRBD2 (6 bases). Trimming took off 4 bases at V and 0 bases at J, with 21 bases between the two ends. The CDR3 is 18 residues long. CDR1 is SEHNR, CDR2 FQNEAQ, per germline (reference sequence).

DNA for the CDR3: TGTGCCACCAGTGATTTTACAGGGGAGGTCACCGGGGAGCTGTTTTTT. Protein product: CATSDFTGEVTGELFF. The chain couples TRBV24-1 to TRBJ2-2, with D possibly TRBD1 on 7 matching bases. The CDR3 spans 16 residues. Germline V CDR1 and CDR2: KGHDR, SFDVKD. Trimming pared 1 base from V and 4 bases from J, leaving 12 bases between.